This T cell receptor (beta chain) was identified in a study of T cell responses to AZD1222 COVID-19 vaccine (dated by TCRdb to the early 2020s). In the study overall: AZD1222 recipients whose second dose came at about 4 weeks and those whose second dose came at about 12 weeks were combined into one group, since spike-specific TCR depth and breadth did not differ between the two schedules. TCR sequencing was performed for 230 to 250 trial participants, of whom about 200 were given two doses of AZD1222 and some 25 were given two doses of MenACWY control vaccine. Trial participants were enrolled by age into subgroups of 18-55, 56-69 and 70-plus years, and roughly 150, 30 and 60 TCR-sequenced participants, respectively, were included in these subgroups. The paper's findings and limits, for the study overall: Participants were mostly white British, with more females than males. The authors suggested clonal diversity may have been underestimated. Conclusions about previously exposed vaccinees are limited, since just six or seven AZD1222 recipients were seropositive for SARS-CoV-2 at baseline. Epitopes outside the regions mutated in the B.1.351 and B.1.1.7 variants were reportedly recognized by nearly half of the unique spike-specific TCRs. After two AZD1222 doses, both the breadth and the depth of spike-specific TCRs were significantly higher than at day 0 and than in MenACWY recipients. CD4 TCRs associated with the vaccine covered the entire spike protein, and the dominant responses were in regions 160-218 and 743-854. In the small 56-69-year group, the increase in depth fell short of significance, most likely because of low power. Because no day 14 peak-response samples were available, the repertoires could be characterized only after the peak T cell response.

As regards this clone: Its antigen remains undetermined. Per-base qualities were not stored, and no clone one base away is much larger.

The CDR3 regions of human TCRbeta chains were analyzed by immunosequencing. From the authors' description of their analysis: Repertoire TCRs were checked for matches against a reference library of SARS-CoV-2-specific TCRs that had been generated using the MIRA antigen-specificity platform. Breadth meant the fraction of unique TCRs that were SARS-CoV-2-associated, whereas depth meant the fraction of total T cells that were SARS-CoV-2-associated. Using the MIRA data, every spike-specific TCR was mapped to the spike region that the TCR reacted to and assigned to either a CD4 or a CD8 class. Log10-transformed breadth and depth values were compared by one-way ANOVA with Sidak's multiple comparisons tests. TCRdb's version of the immuneACCESS table is confined to in-frame rearrangements and falls short of the full clone set. An unresolved V gene accounts for under half of the shortfall where checked; the remainder is of unknown origin. V and J calls and clone size are copied from that table; D and trimming were computed from the DNA. The sample contains around 130,000 clones, around nine tenths of them found a single time. Around 1.7% of the sample is taken by the ten largest.

The germline V gene (reference sequence) provides CDR1 LNHDA and CDR2 SQIVND. From its cysteine to its phenylalanine, the CDR3 spans 14 amino acids. CDR3 DNA only is kept here, 42 bases in frame from base 1. V loses 6 bases of germline sequence and J loses 1 base, and the interval between the two ends is 12 bases. Per the publication, the time point label means: baseline before first vaccination. Samples from vaccinated people were obtained from the UK trials COV001 and COV002, which included a single-blind randomized controlled phase 2/3 trial of AZD1222 (ChAdOx1 nCoV-19) in healthy adults. For TCRbeta chain sequencing, PBMC samples were collected from trial participants at day 0 and at day 28 after the second dose.

The rearrangement joined TRBV19 to TRBJ1-1; D gene: possibly TRBD1, on 6 matching bases. The sequencing used peripheral blood, collected on day 0 of AZD1222 vaccination. The clonotype comes from an adult in good health. The DNA sequence is TGTGCCAGTAGCCTGGGGGGGCCGAACACTGAAGCTTTCTTT. This yields the protein CASSLGGPNTEAFF.